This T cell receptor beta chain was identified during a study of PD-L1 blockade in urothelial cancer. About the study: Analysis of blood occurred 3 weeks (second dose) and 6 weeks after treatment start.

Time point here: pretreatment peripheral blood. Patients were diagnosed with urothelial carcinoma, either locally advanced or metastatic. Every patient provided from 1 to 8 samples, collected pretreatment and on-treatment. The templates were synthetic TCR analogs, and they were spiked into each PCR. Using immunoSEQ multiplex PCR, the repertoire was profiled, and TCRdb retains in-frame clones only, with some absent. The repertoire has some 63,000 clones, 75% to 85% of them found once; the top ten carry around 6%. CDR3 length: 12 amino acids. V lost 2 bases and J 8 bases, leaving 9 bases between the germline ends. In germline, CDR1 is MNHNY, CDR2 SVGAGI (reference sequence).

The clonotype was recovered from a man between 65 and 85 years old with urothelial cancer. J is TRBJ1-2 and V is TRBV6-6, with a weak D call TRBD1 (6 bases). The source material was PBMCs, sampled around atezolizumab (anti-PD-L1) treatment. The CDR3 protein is CASSYEGEGYTF. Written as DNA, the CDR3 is TGTGCCAGCAGTTACGAGGGGGAAGGCTACACCTTC.